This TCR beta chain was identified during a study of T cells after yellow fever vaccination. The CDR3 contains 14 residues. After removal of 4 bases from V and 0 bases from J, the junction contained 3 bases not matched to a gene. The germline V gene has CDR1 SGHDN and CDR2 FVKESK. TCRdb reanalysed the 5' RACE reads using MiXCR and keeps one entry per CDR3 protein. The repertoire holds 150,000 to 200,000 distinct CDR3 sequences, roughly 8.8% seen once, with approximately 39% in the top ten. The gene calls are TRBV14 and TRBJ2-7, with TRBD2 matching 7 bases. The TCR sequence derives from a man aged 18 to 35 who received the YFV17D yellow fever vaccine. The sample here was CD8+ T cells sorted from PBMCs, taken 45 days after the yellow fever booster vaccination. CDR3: CASSRGGSSYEQYV. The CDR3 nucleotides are TGTGCCAGCAGCCGGGGGGGGAGCTCCTACGAGCAGTACGTC.